A single sample gave rise to the 27 T cell receptor beta chains below, sequenced in a study of CD8 T cells in ankylosing spondylitis. Each CDR3 protein gets one entry after TCRdb re-called the 5' RACE reads with MiXCR. Among more than 150,000 distinct CDR3 sequences listed, roughly 13% were seen once. Sequencing used blood, either unsorted or a sorted T cell fraction (not recorded which). The receptor set was obtained from a male donor with ankylosing spondylitis or in good health (not recorded which).

This clonotype was observed a handful of times. This chain links TRBV2 with TRBJ2-3, with unresolved D. CDR3 size: 15 residues. The V end lost 10 bases, the J end lost 0 bases, and 17 bases lay between the germline ends. Looked up from germline, CDR1 is SNHLY and CDR2 is FYNNEI. This CDR3 reads CATHDGHSSTDTQYF. The CDR3 region has the DNA TGTGCCACCCACGATGGCCACTCTAGCACAGATACGCAGTATTTT.

The CDR3 reads CASSLVGSTEAFF. CDR3 nucleotide sequence: TGTGCCAGCAGCTTAGTAGGGAGCACTGAAGCTTTCTTT. The V gene is TRBV5-6, the J gene TRBJ1-1; no definite D call. The V end was cut by 2 bases, the J end by 4 bases, with 9 bases between. Germline CDR1 reads SGHDT; CDR2 reads YYEEEE. The CDR3 runs to 13 residues.

This clonotype has only a few counts. This chain joins TRBV4-1 and TRBJ2-1; D ambiguous. Germline V gene sequence: CDR1 MGHRA, CDR2 YSYEKL. The CDR3 has 13 residues. Trimming cost V 1 base and J 6 bases, with 7 bases left between them. CDR3 coding DNA: TGCGCCAGCAGCCAAGGTTTCGGCAATGAGCAGTTCTTC. It translates to CASSQGFGNEQFF.

This clonotype appeared many times. The chain links TRBV4-1 to TRBJ2-3, with 7 bases that match TRBD2. CDR1 is MGHRA, CDR2 YSYEKL, per germline. J gave up 2 bases and V 0 bases, and 11 bases lay outside the gene matches. The CDR3 has 18 residues. CDR3 loop: CASSQDETSPKPTDTQYF. The CDR3 DNA sequence: TGCGCCAGCAGCCAAGATGAGACTAGCCCTAAGCCCACAGATACGCAGTATTTT.

This clonotype has a count of ten or more. The chain links TRBV6-4 to TRBJ2-1; D call uncertain. Germline-derived CDR1 and CDR2 are MRHNA and SNTAGT. The CDR3 loop spans 13 amino acids. Trimming left V 2 bases short and J 5 bases short, with 7 bases between. CDR3 sequence: CASSDHVNNEQFF. The CDR3 DNA follows: TGTGCCAGCAGTGACCACGTAAACAATGAGCAGTTCTTC.

The chain joins TRBV25-1 to TRBJ2-7; TRBD1 might be the D (5 bases). Germline values: CDR1 MGHDK, CDR2 SYGVNS. V lost 1 base and J lost 3, with 7 bases in between. The CDR3 is 13 residues long. This CDR3 reads CASSEWGSYEQYF. The CDR3 nucleotides read TGTGCCAGCAGTGAATGGGGCAGCTACGAGCAGTACTTC.

V usage is TRBV5-6 and J usage is TRBJ2-7, with TRBD2 matching 8 bases. This CDR3 region has 15 residues. Looked up from germline, CDR1 is SGHDT and CDR2 is YYEEEE. V was pared by 2 bases and J by 2 bases, with 6 bases of the junction left unmatched. CDR3 DNA: TGTGCCAGCAGCTTCGGGAGGGCGGCGGCCTACGAGCAGTACTTC. This encodes CASSFGRAAAYEQYF.

This clonotype was seen repeatedly, ten times or more. The chain links TRBV6-4 to TRBJ2-1; D call uncertain. Between the trimmed V and J ends, which lost 3 bases and 1 base, there was a span of 10 bases. Germline V gives CDR1 MRHNA, CDR2 SNTAGT. CDR3 length equals 15 residues. The CDR3 loop is CASSESPASYNEQFF. The CDR3 nucleotides read TGTGCCAGCAGTGAATCTCCGGCTTCCTACAATGAGCAGTTCTTC.

This rearrangement joins TRBV30 to TRBJ1-1; D ambiguous. CDR1 and CDR2 (germline): GTSNPN, SVGIG (reference sequence). CDR3 length equals 11 residues. V was shortened by 4 bases and J by 4 bases, with 7 bases between the two germline ends. CDR3 protein: CAWIGATEAFF. In nucleotides, the CDR3 is TGTGCCTGGATCGGCGCCACTGAAGCTTTCTTT. Combining the CDR3 with reference TRBV30 and TRBJ1-1 gives the whole variable domain SQTIHQWPATLVQPVGSPLSLECTVEGTSNPNLYWYRQAAGRGLQLLFYSVGIGQISSEVPQNLSASRPQDRQFILSSKKLLLSDSGFYLCAWIGATEAFFGQGTRLTVV.

V usage is TRBV10-3 and J usage is TRBJ2-4, with TRBD1 matching 9 bases. With V trimmed by 2 bases and J by 1 base, 6 bases remained unmatched. CDR1 is ENHRY, CDR2 SYGVKD, per germline. This CDR3 comprises 17 residues. The CDR3 loop reads CAISEPYRGLAKNIQYF. The CDR3 DNA sequence: TGTGCCATCAGTGAGCCTTACAGGGGGCTTGCCAAAAACATTCAGTACTTC.

As for this clonotype: Compared with germline, one end of the junction differs, possibly owing to a read error. The J gene is TRBJ2-7, the V gene TRBV4-1; TRBD2 is a possible D gene (5 bases). The CDR3 loop spans 13 amino acids. CDR1 MGHRA and CDR2 YSYEKL come from the germline V gene. CDR3 sequence: CASSSGSPYEQYF. CDR3 bases: TGTGCCAGCAGCTCGGGGTCCCCCTACGAGCAGTACTTC.

This clonotype turned up a few times. The CDR3 loop is CASSESTGGGSYEQYF. The DNA of the CDR3 is TGCGCCAGCAGTGAGTCGACGGGCGGGGGCTCCTACGAGCAGTACTTC. The chain recombines TRBV10-1 with TRBJ2-7; 7 nucleotides agree with TRBD2. Germline lookup yields CDR1 WNHNN and CDR2 SYGVQD (reference sequence). CDR3 length equals 16 residues. Unmatched junction bases numbered 5, after V lost 0 bases and J lost 0 bases.

This clonotype was seen a handful of times. V gene TRBV29-1 combines with J gene TRBJ2-2; no firm D call. V shed 3 bases and J shed 3 bases, with 8 bases lying between them. The CDR3 runs to 13 residues. CDR1 is SQVTM and CDR2 is ANQGSEA in the germline V gene. DNA of the CDR3: TGCAGCGTTGACGCACAAGACACCGGGGAGCTGTTTTTT. This encodes CSVDAQDTGELFF.

This clonotype was detected ten times or more. This chain connects TRBV29-1 to TRBJ2-5, with D perhaps TRBD1 (6 bases). CDR3 size: 13 residues. With 0 bases removed from V and 4 bases from J, the gap between germline ends came to 9 bases. The germline V gene encodes CDR1 SQVTM and CDR2 ANQGSEA. The CDR3 DNA is TGCAGCGTTGAAGAGGGGGCGGGAGAGACCCAGTACTTC. This sequence encodes CSVEEGAGETQYF.

The chain combines TRBV4-1 with TRBJ2-7, with D perhaps TRBD2 (7 bases). The CDR3 sequence is 15 residues long. Trimming removed 0 bases at V and 6 bases at J, with 15 bases between. Germline values: CDR1 MGHRA, CDR2 YSYEKL. The CDR3 spells CASSQDAPGEGEQYF. The CDR3 DNA is TGCGCCAGCAGCCAAGATGCCCCAGGGGAGGGCGAGCAGTACTTC.

The chain joins TRBV25-1 to TRBJ1-1; TRBD1 is a possible D gene (6 bases). V lost 7 bases and J 11 bases, leaving 20 bases between the germline ends. CDR1 and CDR2 from the germline V gene are MGHDK and SYGVNS. CDR3 length equals 13 residues. CDR3 region: CASTQSGGAWAFF. CDR3 nucleotide sequence: TGTGCCAGCACCCAATCGGGGGGCGCGTGGGCTTTCTTT.

This clonotype has just a few counts. This chain connects TRBV5-6 to TRBJ2-7; 7 bases map to TRBD2. The CDR3 length is 15 residues. Germline values: CDR1 SGHDT, CDR2 YYEEEE. After removal of 3 bases from V and 3 bases from J, the junction contained 9 bases not matched to a gene. The CDR3 protein is CASSSGTGGIYEQYF. CDR3 DNA sequence: TGTGCCAGCAGCTCGGGAACGGGAGGAATCTACGAGCAGTACTTC.

This clonotype was seen more than once but under ten times. V is TRBV12-5 and J is TRBJ2-7, with 8 bases fitting TRBD2. V was pared by 4 bases and J by 4 bases, with 12 bases of the junction left unmatched. CDR3 length: 16 residues. Germline loops: CDR1 LGHNT, CDR2 FRNRAP. This CDR3 is CASGSHSGGPVYEQYF. In DNA, the CDR3 is TGTGCTAGTGGTTCCCACAGCGGGGGCCCTGTATACGAGCAGTACTTC.

This chain connects TRBV4-1 to TRBJ1-1; D is unclear. The CDR3 is 15 residues long. Trimming took off 5 bases at V and 5 bases at J, with 18 bases between the two ends. Germline lookup yields CDR1 MGHRA and CDR2 YSYEKL. CDR3 DNA sequence: TGCGCCAGCAGCTCCCCATATGGTTCGGGGACTGAAGCTTTCTTT. Translated: CASSSPYGSGTEAFF.

V usage is TRBV29-1 and J usage is TRBJ1-1; the D gene is possibly TRBD1 (6 bases). The CDR3 covers 12 residues. Germline-derived CDR1 and CDR2 are SQVTM and ANQGSEA. V lost 7 bases and J lost 10, with 19 bases in between. The chain's CDR3 is CSGETGPGGAFF. DNA of the CDR3: TGCAGCGGTGAGACAGGCCCGGGGGGAGCTTTCTTT.

This clonotype showed up just a few times. V usage is TRBV7-9 and J usage is TRBJ2-5, with 10 bases lining up with TRBD2. The CDR3 covers 16 residues. CDR1 SEHNR and CDR2 FQNEAQ come from the germline V gene (reference sequence). V lost 6 bases to trimming and J lost 5 bases; unmatched junction nucleotides: 12. The CDR3: CASSSSGGLLRETQYF. In DNA, the CDR3 is TGTGCCAGCAGTTCTAGCGGGGGCCTCCTGAGGGAGACCCAGTACTTC.

This clonotype was seen repeatedly, ten times or more. The chain combines TRBV29-1 with TRBJ1-1; D gene ambiguous. CDR3 size: 14 residues. Looked up from germline, CDR1 is SQVTM and CDR2 is ANQGSEA. The V end was cut by 1 base, the J end by 0 bases, with 9 bases between. In DNA, the CDR3 is TGCAGCGTTGAAGGACTCTTAATGAACACTGAAGCTTTCTTT. Translated, it gives CSVEGLLMNTEAFF.

This clonotype was recorded many times. The rearrangement links TRBV12-3 or TRBV12-4 to TRBJ1-1, with TRBD1 matching over 7 bases. V was pared by 6 bases and J by 7 bases, with 11 bases of the junction left unmatched. CDR3 length: 14 residues. CDR3: CASSHTGEDGEAFF. CDR3 nucleotide sequence: TGTGCCAGCAGCCATACAGGGGAGGACGGTGAAGCTTTCTTT.

This clonotype was seen only once. The gene calls are TRBV6-2 or TRBV6-3 and TRBJ2-3; a possible D gene is TRBD1 (6 bases). The length of the CDR3 is 13 residues. CDR1 and CDR2 from the germline V gene are MNHEY and SVGEGT. Trimming left V 5 bases short and J 4 bases short, with 10 bases between. CDR3 sequence (DNA): TGTGCCAGCAGTGACAGGACCTCAGATACGCAGTATTTT. It is translated as CASSDRTSDTQYF.

The sample holds a few counts of this clonotype. The rearrangement uses TRBV29-1 and TRBJ2-4; D not resolved. CDR1 SQVTM and CDR2 ANQGSEA come from the germline V gene. The V gene lost 5 bases and the J gene lost 7 bases, with 9 bases spanning the gap. The CDR3 has 11 residues. CDR3 nucleotide sequence: TGCAGCGTTACGGACGGGAACATTCAGTACTTC. Translation gives CSVTDGNIQYF.

This clonotype was counted at least ten times. The chain employs TRBV7-2 and TRBJ1-2; TRBD1 might be the D (6 bases). The CDR3 extends over 14 amino acids. Per the germline V gene, CDR1 is SGHTA and CDR2 is FQGNSA. Trimming pared 5 bases from V and 4 bases from J, leaving 14 bases between. DNA for the CDR3: TGTGCCAGCAGCCCACTGGACAGCTTCTATGGCTACACCTTC. This translates into CASSPLDSFYGYTF. The variable domain in full, with the rest retrieved from reference TRBV7-2 and TRBJ1-2, is GAGVSQSPSNKVTEKGKDVELRCDPISGHTALYWYRQSLGQGLEFLIYFQGNSAPDKSGLPSDRFSAERTGGSVSTLTIQRTQQEDSAVYLCASSPLDSFYGYTFGSGTRLTVV.

This rearrangement joins TRBV5-1 to TRBJ2-7; perhaps D is TRBD1 or TRBD2 (6 bases each). V lost 0 bases, J lost 4 bases, and 17 bases lay in between. CDR1 is SGHRS and CDR2 is YFSETQ in the germline V gene. This CDR3 contains 16 residues. The CDR3 loop is CASSLGRDWGAYEQYF. DNA for the CDR3: TGCGCCAGCAGCTTGGGGAGGGACTGGGGGGCGTACGAGCAGTACTTC.